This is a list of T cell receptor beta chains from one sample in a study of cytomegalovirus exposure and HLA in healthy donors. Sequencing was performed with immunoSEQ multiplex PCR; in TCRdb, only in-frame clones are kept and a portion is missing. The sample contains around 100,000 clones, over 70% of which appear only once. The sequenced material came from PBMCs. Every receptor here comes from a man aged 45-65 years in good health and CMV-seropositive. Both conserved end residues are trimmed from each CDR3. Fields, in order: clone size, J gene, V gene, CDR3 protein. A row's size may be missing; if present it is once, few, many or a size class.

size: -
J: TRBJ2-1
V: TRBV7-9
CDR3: ASSPGGPSYNEQF

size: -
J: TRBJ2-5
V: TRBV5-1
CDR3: ASSSTGNAQETQY

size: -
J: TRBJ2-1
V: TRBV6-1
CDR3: ASSVAGTSYNNEQF

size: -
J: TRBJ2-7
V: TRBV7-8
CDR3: ASSLGDNSYEQY

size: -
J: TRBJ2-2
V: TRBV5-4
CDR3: ASSPPVTGELF

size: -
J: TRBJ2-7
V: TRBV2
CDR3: ASTSGTGKGQY

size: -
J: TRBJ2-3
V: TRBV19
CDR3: ASSIADRGQATQY

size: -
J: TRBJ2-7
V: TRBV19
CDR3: ASSSGPPSSEQY

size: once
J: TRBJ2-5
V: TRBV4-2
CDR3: ASSQPGLAGGREQY

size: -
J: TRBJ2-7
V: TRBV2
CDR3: ASSPTGQQY

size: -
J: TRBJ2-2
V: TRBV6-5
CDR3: ASSYGRSNTGELF

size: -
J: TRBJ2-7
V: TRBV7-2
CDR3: ASSQQGQLSYEQY

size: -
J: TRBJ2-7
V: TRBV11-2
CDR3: ASSPLTGPSYEQY

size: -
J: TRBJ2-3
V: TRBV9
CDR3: ASSVLVADTQY

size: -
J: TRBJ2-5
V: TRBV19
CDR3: ASRNRGAREETQY

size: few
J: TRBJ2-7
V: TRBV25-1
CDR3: ASIRDRGTYEQY

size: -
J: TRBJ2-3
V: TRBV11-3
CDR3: ASSSGLAGRGRDTQY

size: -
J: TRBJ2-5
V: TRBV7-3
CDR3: ASSLRSGETQY

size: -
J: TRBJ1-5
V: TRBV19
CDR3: ASSIDHPPGGPGNQPQH

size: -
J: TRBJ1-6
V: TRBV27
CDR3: ASSSPPGQVGSSPLH

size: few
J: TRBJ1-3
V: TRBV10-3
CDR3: AIREGPEGPGNTIY

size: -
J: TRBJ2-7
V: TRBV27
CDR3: ASSSLYEQY